This TCR beta chain was obtained from a study of T cells in Graves' hyperthyroidism and ophthalmopathy. The study's findings and limits: Most thyroid clonotypes expanded above 0.001 appeared in blood too. Ophthalmopathy was model-predicted a median roughly 6.5 months pre-onset.

Remarks on this clonotype: The target antigen is unknown.

Germline V lookup: CDR1 LNHNV, CDR2 YYDKDF (reference sequence). The V and J ends lost 8 bases and 3 bases respectively, with 20 bases between them. The CDR3 sequence is 15 residues long. RNA transcripts provided the source from which TCR beta CDR3 regions were amplified. First-round RT-PCR targeting the TCR CDR3 was performed with the HTBI primer set. TCRdb reprocessed the multiplex PCR reads with MiXCR, giving one entry per CDR3 protein. The repertoire holds hundreds of thousands of distinct CDR3 sequences, with approximately 42% as singletons. Patients showing uncontrolled infection, other autoimmune disease, pregnancy or lactation were ineligible.

The receptor's source is an adult man with Graves' disease, either hyperthyroidism or ophthalmopathy (not recorded which). The chain employs TRBV15 and TRBJ2-7; no reliable D call. Sequencing input: peripheral blood or thyroid tissue (not recorded which). CDR3 DNA sequence: TGTGCCACCGTAGAAGAGAAGGGCAGCCGCTACGAGCAGTACTTC. Translation gives CATVEEKGSRYEQYF.